Described below is a single TCR beta chain sequence and its context. The sample comes from a study of blood T cells in healthy people across ages. Looking at the study overall: The template switching approach captured approximately one barcoded beta molecule for every two T cells.

The CDR3 runs 11 residues. Germline loops: CDR1 MNHEY, CDR2 SVGAGI. V dropped 2 bases and J dropped 12; count of bases not matched to a gene: 0. A sample-barcoded 5' primer and a J-beta primer mix were used in a second PCR of roughly 6 to 12 cycles. TCRdb used MiXCR to reprocess the 5' RACE reads, holding one entry per CDR3 protein. The data hold about 1,800,000 distinct CDR3 sequences, with approximately 30% observed a single time. Each donor supplied roughly 9.2 milliliters of peripheral blood. The material sequenced was blood. The TCR comes from a woman aged 30 to 39 in good health. The chain has TRBV6-5 and TRBJ2-1; 8 bases match TRBD1. CDR3 DNA sequence: TGTGCCAGCAGTTACGGGACAGGGCAGTTCTTC. It specifies CASSYGTGQFF.